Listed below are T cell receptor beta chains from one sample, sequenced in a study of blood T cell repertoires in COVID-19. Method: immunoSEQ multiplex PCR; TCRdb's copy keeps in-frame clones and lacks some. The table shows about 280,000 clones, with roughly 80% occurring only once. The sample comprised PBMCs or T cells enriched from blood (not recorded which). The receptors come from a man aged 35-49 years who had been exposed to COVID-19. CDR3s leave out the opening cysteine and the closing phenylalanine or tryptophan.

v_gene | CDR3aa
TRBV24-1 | ATSRGQGKGYT
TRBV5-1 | ASSSGSQGQETQY
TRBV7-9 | ASSSLGNPYT
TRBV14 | ASSPGSGRVPY
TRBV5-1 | ASSYRDSYEQY
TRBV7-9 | ASSPRGLADNEQF
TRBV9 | ASSVGLTSTDTQY
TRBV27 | ASSSETSGRGEQY
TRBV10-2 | ASSDGGGNEQF
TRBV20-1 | SANDGLETQY
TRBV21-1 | ASSNPSGASYNEQF
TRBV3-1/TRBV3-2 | ASSLLRQGASEQY
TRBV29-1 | SVLFPLRSGSSYEQY
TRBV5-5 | ASSLSGQGRGYT
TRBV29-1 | SVYSTGAYTGELF
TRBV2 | ASSEGLASGYEQY
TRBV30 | AWSADREGGYT